The clone carrying this TCR beta chain has only a few counts. Its cognate antigen is unknown. The record originates from a study of PD-1 blockade in classical Hodgkin lymphoma. The CDR3 spans 12 residues. Germline CDR1 and CDR2: SEHNR and FQNEAQ (reference sequence). V was pared by 6 bases and J by 7 bases, with 12 bases between. General study points: CD4+ TCR diversity, unlike CD8+, rose significantly by C4D1. Repertoires differed for reasons still undefined, possibly disease activity or prior therapy. Healthy donors were reported to have higher baseline TCR diversity than newly diagnosed patients.

There was relapse after autologous stem cell transplantation in every patient, and there was variation in brentuximab vedotin exposure. The method was immunoSEQ multiplex PCR; TCRdb's version includes in-frame clones alone and lacks a portion of them. The table includes roughly 90,000 clones, approximately 80% detected once. This chain uses TRBV7-9 with TRBJ1-2; D perhaps matches TRBD1 (6 bases). This TCR was recovered from a human donor with classical Hodgkin lymphoma. Sequencing was performed on peripheral blood mononuclear cells (PBMCs), taken before the second cycle of nivolumab. Here the CDR3 reads CASSNRERGYTF. CDR3 coding DNA: TGTGCCAGCAGTAACAGGGAACGTGGCTACACCTTC.